This T cell receptor beta chain was documented in a study of blood T cell dynamics during melanoma immunotherapy. Study at large: First-line therapy was either pembrolizumab or nivolumab with ipilimumab for metastatic melanoma.

Sequencing was performed with immunoSEQ multiplex PCR; in TCRdb, only in-frame clones are kept and a portion is missing. The sample carries 11,000 or so clones, approximately 81% recorded once. As for time point: week 3, after first cycle of checkpoint inhibitor. Sampling occurred pretreatment (T0) and at week 3 (W3), after cycle one of checkpoint blockade. At 12 weeks after first infusion, RECIST 1.1 defined response for most patients. No patient had earlier systemic cancer treatment, concurrent immunosuppressants, or another active cancer. The sample in question was blood, obtained from a patient treated with checkpoint blockade. This TCR was sampled from a human donor with melanoma.

CDR3 in amino acids: CASGLPSRGRTYEQYF. In DNA, the CDR3 is TGTGCTAGTGGTTTGCCCTCCAGGGGGAGGACCTACGAGCAGTACTTC. The J gene is TRBJ2-7, the V gene TRBV12-5, with a tentative D call TRBD1 (7 bases). CDR3 length equals 16 residues. In germline, CDR1 is LGHNT, CDR2 FRNRAP. V lost 2 bases and J 2 bases, leaving 16 bases between the germline ends. The full variable domain, its missing parts supplied by reference TRBV12-5 and TRBJ2-7, is DARVTQTPRHKVTEMGQEVTMRCQPILGHNTVFWYRQTMMQGLELLAYFRNRAPLDDSGMPKDRFSAEMPDATLATLKIQPSEPRDSAVYFCASGLPSRGRTYEQYFGPGTRLTVT.